The clone carrying this T cell receptor (beta chain) was found a few times. The entry originates in a study of blood T cells in healthy people across ages. A J-beta primer mix and a sample-barcoded 5' primer were used in a second PCR of about 7 to 12 cycles. TCRdb recomputed calls from the 5' RACE reads with MiXCR, one row per CDR3 protein. In the table there are approximately 2,000,000 distinct CDR3 sequences, about 39% of which are singletons. Trimming left V 11 bases short and J 4 bases short, with 14 bases between. Germline V gene sequence: CDR1 MDHEN, CDR2 SYDVKM. CDR3 length: 12 residues. This rearrangement joins TRBV28 to TRBJ1-1; D remains unclear. The sequence came from a human donor in good health. The source material was blood. The CDR3 DNA sequence: TGTGCCGCAAGGGCTCGGGGCACTGAAGCTTTCTTT. It codes for CAARARGTEAFF.